Reported below is one T cell receptor (beta chain). The specificity of this receptor is unknown. No base quality information exists; no much larger clone differs at one position. Trimming removed 0 bases from V and 4 bases from J, leaving 7 bases between the germline ends. The CDR3, from cysteine to phenylalanine, totals 13 residues. Just CDR3 DNA is preserved here, 39 bases in frame from base 1. CDR1 SGHKS and CDR2 YYEKEE were looked up in the germline V gene (reference sequence). This specimen's time point label, interpreted: baseline before first vaccination. Vaccinee samples came from UK trials COV001 and COV002, including a single-blind randomized controlled phase 2/3 trial of AZD1222 (ChAdOx1 nCoV-19) in healthy adults. For TCRbeta chain sequencing, PBMC samples were collected from trial participants at day 0 and at day 28 after the second dose. This entry belongs to a study of T cell responses to AZD1222 COVID-19 vaccine (TCRdb year 2021). For the wider study: AZD1222 recipients with second doses at about 4 weeks or about 12 weeks were pooled, because spike-specific TCR depth and breadth did not differ between schedules. A total of 233 trial participants underwent TCR sequencing, of whom about 210 had received two doses of AZD1222 and 26 had received two doses of the MenACWY control vaccine. Trial participants were enrolled into age subgroups of 18-55, 56-69 and 70-plus years, which contained about 150, 28 and 57 TCR-sequenced participants, respectively. Broader findings and caveats from the paper: Spike-specific TCR breadth and depth rose significantly after two AZD1222 doses compared with day 0 and with MenACWY recipients. Conclusions about previously exposed vaccinees are limited, since just 5 to 7 AZD1222 recipients were seropositive for SARS-CoV-2 at baseline. In the small 56-69-year group, the increase in depth fell short of significance, most likely because of low power. Because no day 14 peak-response samples were available, the repertoires could be characterized only after the peak T cell response. Participants were mostly white British, with more females than males. The authors suggested clonal diversity may have been underestimated. Reportedly, almost half of the unique spike-specific TCRs recognized epitopes lying outside the regions that are mutated in the B.1.351 and B.1.1.7 variants. The whole spike protein was spanned by vaccine-associated CD4 TCRs, and dominant responses were seen in regions 160-218 and 743-854.

The CDR3 regions of human TCRbeta chains were subjected to immunosequencing. The paper's processing steps were these. Repertoire TCRs were matched against a reference library of SARS-CoV-2-specific TCRs generated with the MIRA antigen-specificity platform. Breadth was defined as the fraction of unique TCRs that were SARS-CoV-2-associated. Depth was defined as the fraction of total T cells that were SARS-CoV-2-associated. Using the MIRA data, every spike-specific TCR was mapped to the spike region that the TCR reacted to and assigned to either a CD4 or a CD8 class. Log10-transformed breadth and depth values were compared by one-way ANOVA with Sidak's multiple comparisons tests. Here the immuneACCESS table is served through TCRdb, limited to in-frame sequences with V and J called. Missing clones are a known gap in these copies; in checked studies unresolved V genes cover under half, and the rest lacks a known reason. V and J calls and clone size are copied from that table; D and trimming were computed from the DNA. The table for this sample lists fewer than 200,000 clones; about 89% of them were counted only once. Under 2.5% of the sample is held by the ten biggest clonotypes.

This specimen was peripheral blood, taken on day 0 of AZD1222 vaccination. The V and J segments used are TRBV5-5 and TRBJ2-5; the D gene remains uncertain. This TCR was recovered from an adult in good health. CDR3 loop: CASSLASRETQYF. In nucleotide form, the sequence is TGTGCCAGCAGCTTGGCTAGTCGAGAGACCCAGTACTTC.